What follows describes a single T cell receptor (beta chain). This clonotype was counted at least ten times. It lacks a known antigen. No quality values exist for individual bases; no much larger clone is one base distant. TCR beta VDJ combination and CDR3 sequence profiling used genomic DNA as the template. TCR repertoire sequencing was run on an Illumina HiSeq 2000. On the study's bioinformatics: Repertoires were assessed using TRBV/TRBJ rearrangement plots, CDR3 size and DJ length profiles, and Simpson's diversity index. The most abundant DNA sequence in the deep sequencing data was defined as the immunodominant clone. CDR3 amino acid sequences were checked for sharing between subjects and were compared against published repertoires and the VDJdb database. TCRdb reanalyzed the raw reads on its own, using fastp at Q25 for trimming and MiXCR for clone calling, and kept in-frame beta chains. Rows merge per CDR3 protein into single entries with the most common DNA and genes. TCRdb's processing, not the authors', yielded these V and J calls. This sample lists under 500,000 distinct CDR3 sequences; 25% to 40% were detected once. The top ten constitute 0.82% of the sample.

This sample is part of a study of CD8+CD57+ T cells in acquired aplastic anemia (dated by TCRdb to about 2018). General notes on the study: DNA extracted from sorted CD4+ and CD8+ cells had a mean of approximately 3.5 ug, with a range of roughly 0.17 to 30 ug. A CD8+CD57+ expansion meant a frequency higher than the mean frequency seen in healthy subjects. Here is what the overall study found, with its caveats: Fewer than 30 CD8+ CDR3 sequences were found in both patients and controls but appeared to be highly expressed in patients and within the immunodominant clones of the patients. Patients and healthy controls showed no significant difference in CD8+ Simpson's diversity (P=0.060).

Patients chosen for sequencing had shown expansion of CD8+CD57+ cells by flow cytometry. Every patient had severe acquired aplastic anemia, diagnosed using the International Study of Aplastic Anemia and Agranulocytosis and Camitta criteria. No therapy had been received by the patients at the time of blood sampling. The study deep-sequenced TCR repertoires of sorted CD4+ and CD8+ blood T cells from severe aplastic anemia patients and healthy subjects. Patients were enrolled in the USA under clinicaltrials.gov protocols 00001620, 01623167, 00001397, 00071045, 00081523 and 00961064. Ficoll-Paque density gradient centrifugation was used to isolate peripheral blood mononuclear cells. CD4+ and CD8+ T cells were sorted by FACS or magnetic beads before DNA extraction. This sequence originates from a human donor with aplastic anemia. The sample consisted of sorted CD4+, CD8+, or CD8+CD57+ T cells (not recorded which) from PBMCs.

CDR3 sequence: CASIPTPKVFTDTQYF. The bases are TGTGCCAGCATTCCGACCCCAAAAGTATTCACAGATACGCAGTATTTT. This sequence uses TRBV2 and TRBJ2-3, with no reliable assignment of the D segment. Its CDR3 holds 16 amino acids, cysteine through phenylalanine. Only CDR3 DNA is held: 48 bases, read in frame from base 1. V was cut back by 7 bases and J by 2 bases, leaving a gap of 19 bases between them. Reading the germline V gene gives CDR1 SNHLY and CDR2 FYNNEI.